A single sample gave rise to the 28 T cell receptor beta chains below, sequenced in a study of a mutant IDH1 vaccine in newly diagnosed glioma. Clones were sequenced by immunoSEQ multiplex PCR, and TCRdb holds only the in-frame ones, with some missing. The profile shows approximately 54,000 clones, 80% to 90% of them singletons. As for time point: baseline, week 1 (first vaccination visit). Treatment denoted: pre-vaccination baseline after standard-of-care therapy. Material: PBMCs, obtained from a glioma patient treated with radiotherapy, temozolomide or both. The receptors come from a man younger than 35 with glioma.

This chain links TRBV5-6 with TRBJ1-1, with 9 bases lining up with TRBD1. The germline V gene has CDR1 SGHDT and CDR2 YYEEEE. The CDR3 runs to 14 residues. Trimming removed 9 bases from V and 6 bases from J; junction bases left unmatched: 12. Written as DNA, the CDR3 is TGTGCCACCCGCCGGGACAGGGACTTTGCTGAAGCTTTCTTT. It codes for CATRRDRDFAEAFF.

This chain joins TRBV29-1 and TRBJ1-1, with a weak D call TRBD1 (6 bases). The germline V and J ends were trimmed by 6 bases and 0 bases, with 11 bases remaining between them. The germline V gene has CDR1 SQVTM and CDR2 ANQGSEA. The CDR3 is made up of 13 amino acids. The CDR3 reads CSVIQGVNTEAFF. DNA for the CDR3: TGCAGCGTCATACAGGGTGTGAACACTGAAGCTTTCTTT.

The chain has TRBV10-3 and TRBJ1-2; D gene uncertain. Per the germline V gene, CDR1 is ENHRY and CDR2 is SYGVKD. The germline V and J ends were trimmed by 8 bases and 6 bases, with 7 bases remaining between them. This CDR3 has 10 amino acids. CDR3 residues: CAIGRNGYTF. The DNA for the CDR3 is TGTGCCATCGGAAGAAATGGCTACACCTTC.

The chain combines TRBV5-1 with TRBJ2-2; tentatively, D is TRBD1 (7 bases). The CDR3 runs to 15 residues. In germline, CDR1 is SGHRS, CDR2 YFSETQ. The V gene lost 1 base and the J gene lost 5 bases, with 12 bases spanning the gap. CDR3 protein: CASSLLTGTTGELFF. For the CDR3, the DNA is TGCGCCAGCAGCTTGCTGACAGGGACTACCGGGGAGCTGTTTTTT.

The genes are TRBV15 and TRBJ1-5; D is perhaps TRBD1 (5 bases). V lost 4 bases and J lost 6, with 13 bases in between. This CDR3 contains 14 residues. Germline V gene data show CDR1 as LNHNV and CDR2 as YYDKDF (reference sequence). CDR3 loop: CATSTREGVQPQHF. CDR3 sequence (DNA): TGTGCCACCAGCACTCGAGAAGGGGTTCAGCCCCAGCATTTT.

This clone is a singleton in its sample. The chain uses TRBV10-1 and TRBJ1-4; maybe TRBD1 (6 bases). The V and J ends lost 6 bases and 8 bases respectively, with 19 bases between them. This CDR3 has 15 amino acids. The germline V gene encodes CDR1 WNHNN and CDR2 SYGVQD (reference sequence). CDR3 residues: CASRRLYREGEKLFF. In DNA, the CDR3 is TGCGCCAGCAGGAGGCTATACAGGGAGGGAGAAAAACTGTTTTTT.

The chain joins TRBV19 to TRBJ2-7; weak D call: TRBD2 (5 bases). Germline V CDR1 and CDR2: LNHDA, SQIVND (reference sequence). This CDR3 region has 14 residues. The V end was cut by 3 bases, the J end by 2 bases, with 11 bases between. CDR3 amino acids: CASSMGALAYEQYF. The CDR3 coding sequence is TGTGCCAGTAGTATGGGAGCGCTTGCCTACGAGCAGTACTTC.

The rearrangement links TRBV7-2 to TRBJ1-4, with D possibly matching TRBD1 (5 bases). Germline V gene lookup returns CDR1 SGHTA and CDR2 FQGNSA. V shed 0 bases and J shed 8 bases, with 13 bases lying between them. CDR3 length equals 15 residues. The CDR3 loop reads CASSLASGRVEKLFF. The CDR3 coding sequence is TGTGCCAGCAGCTTAGCGTCCGGCAGGGTGGAAAAACTGTTTTTT.

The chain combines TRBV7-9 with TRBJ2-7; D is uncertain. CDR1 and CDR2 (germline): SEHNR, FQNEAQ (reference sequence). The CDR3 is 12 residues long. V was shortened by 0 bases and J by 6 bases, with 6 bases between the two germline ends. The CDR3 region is CASSLASSEQYF. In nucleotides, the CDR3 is TGTGCCAGCAGCTTAGCGTCTTCCGAGCAGTACTTC.

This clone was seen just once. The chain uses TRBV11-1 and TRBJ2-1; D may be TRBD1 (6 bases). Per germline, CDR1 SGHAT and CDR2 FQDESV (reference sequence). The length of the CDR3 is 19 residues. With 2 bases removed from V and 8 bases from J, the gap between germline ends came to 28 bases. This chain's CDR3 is CASSLTSSGAGLHRDEQFF. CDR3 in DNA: TGTGCCAGCAGCTTAACATCGTCAGGGGCCGGGCTCCACAGGGATGAGCAGTTCTTC.

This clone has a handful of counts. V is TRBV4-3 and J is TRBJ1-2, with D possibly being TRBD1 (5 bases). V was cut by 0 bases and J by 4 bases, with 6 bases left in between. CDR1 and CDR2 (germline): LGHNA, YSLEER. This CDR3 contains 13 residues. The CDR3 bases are TGCGCCAGCAGCCAAGACCAGGGCTATGGCTACACCTTC. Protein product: CASSQDQGYGYTF.

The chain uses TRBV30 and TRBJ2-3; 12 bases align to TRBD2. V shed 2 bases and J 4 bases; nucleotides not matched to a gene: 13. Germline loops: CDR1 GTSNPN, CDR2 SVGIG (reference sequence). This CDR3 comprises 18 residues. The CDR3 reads CAWSQSWTSGIMADTQYF. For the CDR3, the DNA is TGTGCCTGGAGTCAATCTTGGACTAGCGGGATTATGGCAGATACGCAGTATTTT.

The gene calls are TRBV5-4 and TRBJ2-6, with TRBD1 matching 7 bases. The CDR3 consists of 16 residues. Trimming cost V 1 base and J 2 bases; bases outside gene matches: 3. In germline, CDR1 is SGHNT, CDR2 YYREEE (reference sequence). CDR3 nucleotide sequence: TGTGCCAGCAGCTTGCGGCAGGGGGCTGGGGCCAACGTCCTGACTTTC. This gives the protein CASSLRQGAGANVLTF.

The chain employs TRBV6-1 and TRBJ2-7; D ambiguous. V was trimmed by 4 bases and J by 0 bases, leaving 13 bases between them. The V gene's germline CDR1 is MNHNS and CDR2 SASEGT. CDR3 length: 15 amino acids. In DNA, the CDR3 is TGTGCCAGCAGTGGCCTACACAAGAGCTCCTACGAGCAGTACTTC. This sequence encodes CASSGLHKSSYEQYF.

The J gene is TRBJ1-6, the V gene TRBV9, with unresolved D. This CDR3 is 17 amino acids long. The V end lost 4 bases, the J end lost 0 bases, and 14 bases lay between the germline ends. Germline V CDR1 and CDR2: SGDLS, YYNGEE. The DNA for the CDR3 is TGTGCCAGCAGCCTACGATATACGAGCTCCTATAATTCACCCCTCCACTTT. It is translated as CASSLRYTSSYNSPLHF.

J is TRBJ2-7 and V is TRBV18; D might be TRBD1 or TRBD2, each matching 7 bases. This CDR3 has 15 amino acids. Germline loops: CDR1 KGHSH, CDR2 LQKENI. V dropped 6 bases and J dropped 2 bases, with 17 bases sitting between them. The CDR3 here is CASSRTGGSPYEQYF. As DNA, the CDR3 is TGTGCCAGCTCGAGGACAGGCGGGAGCCCCTACGAGCAGTACTTC.

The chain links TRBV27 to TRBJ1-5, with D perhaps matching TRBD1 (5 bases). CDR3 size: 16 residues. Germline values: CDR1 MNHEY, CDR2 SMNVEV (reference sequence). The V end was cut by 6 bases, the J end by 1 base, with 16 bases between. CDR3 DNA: TGTGCCAGCAGGAGTTTAGTAGGGGCGAGCAATCAGCCCCAGCATTTT. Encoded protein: CASRSLVGASNQPQHF.

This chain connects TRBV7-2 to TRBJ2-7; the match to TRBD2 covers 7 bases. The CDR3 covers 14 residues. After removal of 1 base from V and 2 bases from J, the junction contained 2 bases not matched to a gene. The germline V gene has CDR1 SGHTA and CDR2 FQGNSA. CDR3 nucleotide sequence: TGTGCCAGCAGCTTAGATGGACTAGCCTACGAGCAGTACTTC. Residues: CASSLDGLAYEQYF. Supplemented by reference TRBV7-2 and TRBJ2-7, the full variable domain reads GAGVSQSPSNKVTEKGKDVELRCDPISGHTALYWYRQSLGQGLEFLIYFQGNSAPDKSGLPSDRFSAERTGGSVSTLTIQRTQQEDSAVYLCASSLDGLAYEQYFGPGTRLTVT.

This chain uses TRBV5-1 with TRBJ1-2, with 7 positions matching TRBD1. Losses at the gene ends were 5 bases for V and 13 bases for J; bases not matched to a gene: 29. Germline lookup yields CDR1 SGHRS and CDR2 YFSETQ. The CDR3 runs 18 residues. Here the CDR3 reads CASSFFAGTAKELDGRTF. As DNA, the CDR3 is TGCGCCAGCAGTTTTTTCGCCGGGACAGCTAAGGAACTGGACGGACGCACCTTC.

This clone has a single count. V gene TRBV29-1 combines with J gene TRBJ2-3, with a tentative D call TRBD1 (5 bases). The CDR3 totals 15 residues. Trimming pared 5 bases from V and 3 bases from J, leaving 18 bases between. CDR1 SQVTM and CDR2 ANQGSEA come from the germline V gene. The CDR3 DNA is TGCAGCGTTTCGCATAGACACCACAGGACAGATACGCAGTATTTT. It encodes CSVSHRHHRTDTQYF.

CDR3 DNA sequence: TGTGCCAGCAGTCCTAACATAAGGGCTACTAGCTCAGTTGAGCAGTTCTTC. Its protein product is CASSPNIRATSSVEQFF. This chain links TRBV7-2 with TRBJ2-1, with D perhaps matching TRBD2 (6 bases). CDR1 and CDR2 from the germline V gene are SGHTA and FQGNSA. The CDR3 spans 17 residues. V lost 6 bases to trimming and J lost 9 bases, with 27 bases between them.

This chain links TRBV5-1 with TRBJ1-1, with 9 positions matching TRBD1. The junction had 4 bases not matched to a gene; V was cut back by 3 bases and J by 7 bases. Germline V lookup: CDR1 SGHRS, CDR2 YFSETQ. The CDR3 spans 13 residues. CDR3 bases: TGCGCCAGCAGCTCCGGGACAGGGCTTGAAGCTTTCTTT. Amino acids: CASSSGTGLEAFF.

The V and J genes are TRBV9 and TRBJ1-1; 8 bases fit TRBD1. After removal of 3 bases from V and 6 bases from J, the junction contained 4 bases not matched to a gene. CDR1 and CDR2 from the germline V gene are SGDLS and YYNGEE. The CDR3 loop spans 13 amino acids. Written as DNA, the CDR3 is TGTGCCAGCAGCGGACAGGGGCGGGCTGAAGCTTTCTTT. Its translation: CASSGQGRAEAFF.

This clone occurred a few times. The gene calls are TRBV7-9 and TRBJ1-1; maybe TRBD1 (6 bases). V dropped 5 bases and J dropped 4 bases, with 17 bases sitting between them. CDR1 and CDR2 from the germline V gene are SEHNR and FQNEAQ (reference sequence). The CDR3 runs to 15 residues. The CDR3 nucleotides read TGTGCCAGCAGCCGAGTGGCTGGGGGGCTCACTGAAGCTTTCTTT. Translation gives CASSRVAGGLTEAFF.

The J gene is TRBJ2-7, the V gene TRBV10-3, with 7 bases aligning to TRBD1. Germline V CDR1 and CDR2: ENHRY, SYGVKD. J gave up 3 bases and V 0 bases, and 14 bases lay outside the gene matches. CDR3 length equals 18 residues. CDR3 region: CAISESPSDDAGGYEQYF. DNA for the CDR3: TGTGCCATCAGTGAGTCCCCAAGTGATGATGCAGGGGGCTACGAGCAGTACTTC.

CDR3 bases: TGTGCCAGCAGTTTGGGACAGGGGGTTGGCGGGAACACTGAAGCTTTCTTT. Encoded protein: CASSLGQGVGGNTEAFF. V gene TRBV28 combines with J gene TRBJ1-1, with 11 bases lining up with TRBD1. Germline trimming cut 3 bases from V and 1 base from J; bases unmatched to any gene: 7. CDR1 is MDHEN and CDR2 is SYDVKM in the germline V gene. The CDR3 has 17 amino acids.

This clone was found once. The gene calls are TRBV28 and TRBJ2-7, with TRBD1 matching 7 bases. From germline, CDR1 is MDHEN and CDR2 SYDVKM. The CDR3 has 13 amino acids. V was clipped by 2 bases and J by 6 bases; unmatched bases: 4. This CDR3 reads CASSLGQVLEQYF. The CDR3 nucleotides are TGTGCCAGCAGTTTAGGACAGGTTCTCGAGCAGTACTTC. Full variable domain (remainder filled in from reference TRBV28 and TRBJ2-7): DVKVTQSSRYLVKRTGEKVFLECVQDMDHENMFWYRQDPGLGLRLIYFSYDVKMKEKGDIPEGYSVSREKKERFSLILESASTNQTSMYLCASSLGQVLEQYFGPGTRLTVT.

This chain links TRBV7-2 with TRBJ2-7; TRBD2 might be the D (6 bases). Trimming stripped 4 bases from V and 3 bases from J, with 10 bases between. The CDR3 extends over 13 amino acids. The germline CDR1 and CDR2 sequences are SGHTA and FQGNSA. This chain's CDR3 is CASSSEGLYEQYF. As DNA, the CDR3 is TGTGCCAGCAGCTCCGAGGGACTCTACGAGCAGTACTTC.